The 20 T cell receptor beta chains reported below all come from one sample, sequenced in a study of blood T cells in healthy people across ages. A second about 7 to 12 cycle PCR used barcoded and J-beta primers. TCRdb processed the 5' RACE reads anew with MiXCR; each CDR3 protein has one entry. This sample carries about 650,000 distinct CDR3 sequences, approximately 31% of them seen once, and the ten largest clones take 15%. Sequenced sample: blood. These TCRs come from a woman older than 75 in good health.

This clonotype was seen repeatedly, ten times or more. The J gene is TRBJ2-1, the V gene TRBV29-1; 7 bases are a match to TRBD1. The CDR3 runs 13 residues. Trimming at V came to 7 bases and at J to 4 bases, leaving 7 bases not matched to a gene. CDR1 is SQVTM, CDR2 ANQGSEA, per germline. As DNA, the CDR3 is TGCAGCGCAGGACAGGACCCTTACAATGAGCAGTTCTTC. Encoded protein: CSAGQDPYNEQFF.

This clonotype appeared many times. J is TRBJ1-2 and V is TRBV7-8; possibly TRBD1 for D (5 bases). CDR3 size: 11 residues. V lost 4 bases, J lost 7 bases, and 7 bases lay in between. Germline values: CDR1 SGHVS, CDR2 FQNEAQ. The CDR3 here is CASSWDSGYTF. The CDR3 DNA sequence: TGTGCCAGCAGCTGGGACTCTGGCTACACCTTC.

There are many counts of this clonotype. A much larger clone lies a single base off, so this may be a read error. The J gene is TRBJ2-5, the V gene TRBV7-2, with TRBD2 matching 8 bases. This CDR3 is 15 amino acids long. The junction had 13 bases not matched to a gene; V was cut back by 4 bases and J by 9 bases. Germline V CDR1 and CDR2: SGHTA, FQGNSA. CDR3 sequence: CASSSAGSGEGAQYF. In DNA, the CDR3 is TGTGCCAGCAGCTCCGCGGGTAGCGGGGAGGGGGCCCAGTACTTC.

A remark on this clonotype: The junction does not match germline at one end; this may be a read error. The CDR3 region is CASREEGQIYEQYF. The CDR3 coding sequence is TGTGCCAGCAGGGAAGAGGGACAGATCTACGAGCAGTACTTC. The chain has TRBV6-1 and TRBJ2-7, with 7 positions matching TRBD1. This CDR3 region has 14 residues. Looked up from germline, CDR1 is MNHNS and CDR2 is SASEGT.

This clonotype occurred many times. The CDR3: CASSSLRLAGGHETQYF. CDR3 nucleotides: TGTGCCAGCAGTTCCCTCCGACTAGCGGGGGGGCATGAGACCCAGTACTTC. This chain connects TRBV28 to TRBJ2-5, with 14 bases fitting TRBD2. The CDR3 runs to 17 residues. Germline CDR1 MDHEN, CDR2 SYDVKM. The junction had 9 bases not matched to a gene; V was cut back by 4 bases and J by 5 bases.

The V and J genes are TRBV6-5 and TRBJ2-5; TRBD2 might be the D (6 bases). The ends were cut back, 0 bases at V and 5 bases at J, with 10 bases in the middle. The CDR3 contains 14 residues. CDR1 is MNHEY and CDR2 is SVGAGI in the germline V gene. The CDR3 protein is CASSYSGGKETQYF. CDR3 in DNA: TGTGCCAGCAGTTACTCTGGGGGGAAGGAGACCCAGTACTTC.

This clonotype was recorded a few times. The chain recombines TRBV13 with TRBJ1-2; D call uncertain. Germline CDR1 reads PRHDT; CDR2 reads FYEKMQ (reference sequence). V was shortened by 2 bases and J by 1 base, with 14 bases between the two germline ends. CDR3 length: 16 amino acids. CDR3 in amino acids: CASSLKAERINYGYTF. CDR3 DNA sequence: TGTGCCAGCAGCTTAAAAGCAGAGCGGATTAACTATGGCTACACCTTC.

This sequence joins TRBV7-6 and TRBJ1-1; D remains unclear. Germline CDR1 is SGHVS and CDR2 is FNYEAQ. V was pared by 4 bases and J by 0 bases, with 9 bases between. This CDR3 contains 14 residues. DNA for the CDR3: TGTGCCAGCAGCTGGTCGAACATGAACACTGAAGCTTTCTTT. Translated, it gives CASSWSNMNTEAFF. Together with reference TRBV7-6 and TRBJ1-1, the CDR3 gives the full variable domain: GAGVSQSPRYKVTKRGQDVALRCDPISGHVSLYWYRQALGQGPEFLTYFNYEAQQDKSGLPNDRFSAERPEGSISTLTIQRTEQRDSAMYRCASSWSNMNTEAFFGQGTRLTVV.

This clonotype turned up a few times. The chain combines TRBV28 with TRBJ2-7, with TRBD2 matching 7 bases. This CDR3 contains 17 residues. Unmatched junction bases numbered 22, after V lost 7 bases and J lost 7 bases. Germline V gives CDR1 MDHEN, CDR2 SYDVKM. The CDR3 loop is CASTIRYSGYHPDEQYF. The CDR3 region has the DNA TGTGCCAGCACCATACGGTATAGCGGGTACCATCCCGATGAGCAGTACTTC.

The chain carries TRBV12-3 or TRBV12-4 and TRBJ1-3, with a weak D call TRBD1 (5 bases). CDR3 size: 13 residues. Trimming took 2 bases from V and 8 from J, leaving 10 bases between them. Written as DNA, the CDR3 is TGTGCCAGCAGTTTATCCAGGGTGGACACCATATATTTT. Its translation: CASSLSRVDTIYF.

The chain uses TRBV2 and TRBJ2-3, with a weak D call TRBD2 (7 bases). The length of the CDR3 is 14 residues. Trimming cost V 6 bases and J 6 bases, with 16 bases left between them. Looked up from germline, CDR1 is SNHLY and CDR2 is FYNNEI. Written as DNA, the CDR3 is TGTGCCAGCAGGGGGGGGCTGGGGAGGGATACGCAGTATTTT. Translated: CASRGGLGRDTQYF.

This clonotype was counted a few times. The J gene is TRBJ2-3, the V gene TRBV10-3, with D perhaps TRBD1 or TRBD2 (5 bases each). The CDR3 loop spans 11 amino acids. V was cut by 4 bases and J by 6 bases, with 5 bases left in between. Germline CDR1 and CDR2: ENHRY and SYGVKD. DNA for the CDR3: TGTGCCATCAGTGGGGGGGATACGCAGTATTTT. As protein: CAISGGDTQYF.

V and J are TRBV5-1 and TRBJ2-1, with 7 nucleotides matching TRBD2. Germline values: CDR1 SGHRS, CDR2 YFSETQ. The CDR3 is 15 amino acids. The trim removed 0 bases at V and 9 bases at J, leaving 9 bases unmatched. CDR3 nucleotides: TGCGCCAGCAGCTTGGCTGGGGAGGGTTGGGGTGAGCAGTTCTTC. The encoded protein is CASSLAGEGWGEQFF. Variable domain in full (rest from reference TRBV5-1 and TRBJ2-1): KAGVTQTPRYLIKTRGQQVTLSCSPISGHRSVSWYQQTPGQGLQFLFEYFSETQRNKGNFPGRFSGRQFSNSRSEMNVSTLELGDSALYLCASSLAGEGWGEQFFGPGTRLTVL.

This rearrangement joins TRBV5-1 to TRBJ1-1; D gene unclear. CDR1 and CDR2 from the germline V gene are SGHRS and YFSETQ. The V end was cut by 0 bases, the J end by 4 bases, with 7 bases between. The length of the CDR3 is 13 residues. The CDR3 bases are TGCGCCAGCAGCTTGGGCAGGTGCACTGAAGCTTTCTTT. It yields the protein CASSLGRCTEAFF.

This clonotype was seen at least ten times. The rearrangement uses TRBV5-1 and TRBJ2-7; 7 nucleotides align to TRBD1. Trimming removed 0 bases from V and 6 bases from J; junction bases left unmatched: 6. Germline loops: CDR1 SGHRS, CDR2 YFSETQ. The CDR3 length is 14 residues. The CDR3 DNA reads TGCGCCAGCAGCTTGGCCCCGGGACAGCGCGAGCAGTACTTC. Its protein product is CASSLAPGQREQYF.

The chain joins TRBV5-1 to TRBJ2-3, with D possibly being TRBD1 (5 bases). Germline values: CDR1 SGHRS, CDR2 YFSETQ. The CDR3 covers 14 residues. V was pared by 1 base and J by 2 bases, with 8 bases between. CDR3 nucleotides: TGCGCCAGCAGCTTGAGACAGAACACAGATACGCAGTATTTT. Encoded protein: CASSLRQNTDTQYF.

Concerning this clonotype itself: A much more abundant neighbour one base away suggests this may be a read error. The chain links TRBV12-1 to TRBJ2-7; the DNA was not used to check the table's D call, TRBD2. TRBV12-1 is shown as a pseudogene. This CDR3 region has 16 residues. CDR3 loop: CASSASASGGTYEQYF. The CDR3 DNA reads TGTGCCAGCAGCGCATCTGCTAGCGGGGGGACCTACGAGCAGTACTTC.

Only a few counts were recorded for this clonotype. The chain recombines TRBV2 with TRBJ1-6; a weak D match, TRBD1 (5 bases). The ends were cut back, 6 bases at V and 7 bases at J, with 13 bases in the middle. The germline V gene encodes CDR1 SNHLY and CDR2 FYNNEI. CDR3 length: 14 residues. CDR3 coding DNA: TGTGCCAGCAGGAGGGACGGGGGGAATTCACCCCTCCACTTT. Translation gives CASRRDGGNSPLHF. Combining the CDR3 with reference TRBV2 and TRBJ1-6 gives the whole variable domain EPEVTQTPSHQVTQMGQEVILRCVPISNHLYFYWYRQILGQKVEFLVSFYNNEISEKSEIFDDQFSVERPDGSNFTLKIRSTKLEDSAMYFCASRRDGGNSPLHFGNGTRLTVT.

The chain recombines TRBV7-2 with TRBJ2-7; D not certain. Trimming stripped 5 bases from V and 10 bases from J, with 15 bases between. CDR3 length: 12 amino acids. Germline V lookup: CDR1 SGHTA, CDR2 FQGNSA. The DNA for the CDR3 is TGTGCCAGCAGCCGTGGGTCGCAGGCTCAGTACTTC. Its translation: CASSRGSQAQYF.

CDR3 amino acids: CASGPPGASYEQYF. CDR3 DNA sequence: TGTGCTAGTGGTCCCCCGGGAGCTTCCTACGAGCAGTACTTC. This sequence joins TRBV12-5 and TRBJ2-7; possible D gene TRBD2, 6 bases. The germline gives CDR1 LGHNT, CDR2 FRNRAP. Trimming cost V 5 bases and J 1 base, with 12 bases left between them. The CDR3 extends over 14 amino acids.